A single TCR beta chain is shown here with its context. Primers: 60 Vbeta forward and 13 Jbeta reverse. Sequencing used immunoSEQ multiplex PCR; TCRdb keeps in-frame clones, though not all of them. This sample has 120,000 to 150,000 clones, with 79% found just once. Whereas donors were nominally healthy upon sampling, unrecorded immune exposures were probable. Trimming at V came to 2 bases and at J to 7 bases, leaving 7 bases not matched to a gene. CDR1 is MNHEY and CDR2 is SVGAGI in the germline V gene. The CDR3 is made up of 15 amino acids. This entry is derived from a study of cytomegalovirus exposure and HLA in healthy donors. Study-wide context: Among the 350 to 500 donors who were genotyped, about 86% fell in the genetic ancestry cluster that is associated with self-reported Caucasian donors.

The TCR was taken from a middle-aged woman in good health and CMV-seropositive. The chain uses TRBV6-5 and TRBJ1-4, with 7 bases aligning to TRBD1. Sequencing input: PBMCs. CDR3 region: CASSYRRDSREKLFF. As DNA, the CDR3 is TGTGCCAGCAGTTACCGCCGGGACAGCCGTGAAAAACTGTTTTTT.